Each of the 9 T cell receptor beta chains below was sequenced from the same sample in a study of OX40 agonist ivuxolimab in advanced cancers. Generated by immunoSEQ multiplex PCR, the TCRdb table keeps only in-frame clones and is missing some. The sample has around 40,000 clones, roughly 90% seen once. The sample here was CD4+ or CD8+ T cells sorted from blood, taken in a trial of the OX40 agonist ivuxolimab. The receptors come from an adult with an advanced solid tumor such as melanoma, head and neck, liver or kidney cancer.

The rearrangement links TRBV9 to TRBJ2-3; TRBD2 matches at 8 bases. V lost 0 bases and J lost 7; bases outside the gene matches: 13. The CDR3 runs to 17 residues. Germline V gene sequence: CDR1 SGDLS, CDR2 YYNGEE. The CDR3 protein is CASSVEDSGTARYTQYF. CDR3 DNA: TGTGCCAGCAGCGTAGAGGATAGCGGGACCGCCCGCTATACGCAGTATTTT.

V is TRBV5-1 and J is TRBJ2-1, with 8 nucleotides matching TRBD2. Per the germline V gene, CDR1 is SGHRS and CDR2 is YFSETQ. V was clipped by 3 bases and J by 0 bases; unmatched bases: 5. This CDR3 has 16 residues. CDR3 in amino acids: CASSSPTSDSYNEQFF. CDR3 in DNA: TGCGCCAGCAGCTCTCCGACTAGCGACTCCTACAATGAGCAGTTCTTC.

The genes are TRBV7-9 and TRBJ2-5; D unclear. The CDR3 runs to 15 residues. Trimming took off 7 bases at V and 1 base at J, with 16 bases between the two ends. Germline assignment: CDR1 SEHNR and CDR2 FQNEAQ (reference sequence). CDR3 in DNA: TGTGCCAGCACCCTAGTTAGCAGAACCCAAGAGACCCAGTACTTC. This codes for CASTLVSRTQETQYF.

This CDR3 is CASSIDRLAAIPYNEQFF. The CDR3 bases are TGTGCCAGTAGTATAGACCGTCTAGCGGCGATCCCCTACAATGAGCAGTTCTTC. This chain joins TRBV19 and TRBJ2-1, with 7 bases fitting TRBD2. V shed 0 bases and J 2 bases; nucleotides not matched to a gene: 10. Germline V gene sequence: CDR1 LNHDA, CDR2 SQIVND (reference sequence). CDR3 size: 18 residues.

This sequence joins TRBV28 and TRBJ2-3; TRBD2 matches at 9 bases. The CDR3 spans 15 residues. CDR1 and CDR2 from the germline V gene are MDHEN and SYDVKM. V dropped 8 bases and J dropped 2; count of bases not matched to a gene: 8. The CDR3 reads CASCCGGRATDTQYF. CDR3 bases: TGTGCCAGCTGCTGTGGCGGGAGGGCCACAGATACGCAGTATTTT. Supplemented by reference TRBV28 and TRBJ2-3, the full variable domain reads DVKVTQSSRYLVKRTGEKVFLECVQDMDHENMFWYRQDPGLGLRLIYFSYDVKMKEKGDIPEGYSVSREKKERFSLILESASTNQTSMYLCASCCGGRATDTQYFGPGTRLTVL.

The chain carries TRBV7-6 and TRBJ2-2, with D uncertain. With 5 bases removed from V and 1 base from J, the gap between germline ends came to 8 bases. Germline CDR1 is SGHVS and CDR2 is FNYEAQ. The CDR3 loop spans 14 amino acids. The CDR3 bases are TGTGCCAGCAGCCCTAAGCAGAACACCGGGGAGCTGTTTTTT. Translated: CASSPKQNTGELFF. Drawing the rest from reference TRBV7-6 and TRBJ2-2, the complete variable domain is GAGVSQSPRYKVTKRGQDVALRCDPISGHVSLYWYRQALGQGPEFLTYFNYEAQQDKSGLPNDRFSAERPEGSISTLTIQRTEQRDSAMYRCASSPKQNTGELFFGEGSRLTVL.

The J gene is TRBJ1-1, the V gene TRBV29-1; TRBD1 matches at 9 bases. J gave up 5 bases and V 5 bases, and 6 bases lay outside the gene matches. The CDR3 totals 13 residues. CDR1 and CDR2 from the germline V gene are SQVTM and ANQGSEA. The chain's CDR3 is CSVPDRGGTEAFF. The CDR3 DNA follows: TGCAGCGTTCCTGACAGGGGGGGGACTGAAGCTTTCTTT.

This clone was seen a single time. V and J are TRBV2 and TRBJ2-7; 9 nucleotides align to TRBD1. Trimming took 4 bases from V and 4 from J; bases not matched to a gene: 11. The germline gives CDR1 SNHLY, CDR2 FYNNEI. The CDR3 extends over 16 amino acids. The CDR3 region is CASSGTGALPWYEQYF. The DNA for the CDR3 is TGTGCCAGCAGTGGGACAGGGGCGCTTCCATGGTACGAGCAGTACTTC.

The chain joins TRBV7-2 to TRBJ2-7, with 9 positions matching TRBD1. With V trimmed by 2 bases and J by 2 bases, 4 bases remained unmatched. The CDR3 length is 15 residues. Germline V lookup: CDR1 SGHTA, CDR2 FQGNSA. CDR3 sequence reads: CASSLPDRGPYEQYF. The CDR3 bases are TGTGCCAGCAGCTTACCGGACAGGGGCCCCTACGAGCAGTACTTC.